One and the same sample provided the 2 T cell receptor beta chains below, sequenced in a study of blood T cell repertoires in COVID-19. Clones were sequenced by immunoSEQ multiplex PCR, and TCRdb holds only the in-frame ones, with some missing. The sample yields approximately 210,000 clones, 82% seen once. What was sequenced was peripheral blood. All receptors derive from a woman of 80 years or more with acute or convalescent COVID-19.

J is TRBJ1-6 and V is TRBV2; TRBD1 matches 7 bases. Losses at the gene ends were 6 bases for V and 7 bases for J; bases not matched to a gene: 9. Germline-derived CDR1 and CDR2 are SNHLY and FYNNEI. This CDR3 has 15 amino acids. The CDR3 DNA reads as TGTGCCAGCAGGCACCGGGACAGTGGCAATTCACCCCTCCACTTT. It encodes CASRHRDSGNSPLHF.

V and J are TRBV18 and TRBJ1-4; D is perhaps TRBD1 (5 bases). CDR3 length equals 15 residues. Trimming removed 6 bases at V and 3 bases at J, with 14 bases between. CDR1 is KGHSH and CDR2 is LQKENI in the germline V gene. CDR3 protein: CASSSGRGPNEKLFF. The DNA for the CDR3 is TGTGCCAGCTCGTCAGGAAGGGGCCCTAATGAAAAACTGTTTTTT.